Each of the 5 T cell receptor beta chains below was sequenced from the same sample in a study of cytomegalovirus exposure and HLA in healthy donors. The PCR had 60 Vbeta and 13 Jbeta primers. Method: immunoSEQ multiplex PCR; TCRdb's copy keeps in-frame clones and lacks some. The profile shows 150,000 to 180,000 clones, about 74% of them singletons. The specimen was PBMCs. The receptors stem from a middle-aged woman in good health and CMV-seronegative.

J is TRBJ2-2 and V is TRBV10-1; D might be TRBD2 (5 bases). The germline CDR1 and CDR2 sequences are WNHNN and SYGVQD (reference sequence). Trimming cost V 6 bases and J 6 bases, with 17 bases left between them. The CDR3 loop spans 15 amino acids. DNA for the CDR3: TGCGCCAGCAGCCCGACCCGGGCGGAGGCCGGGGAGCTGTTTTTT. Encoded protein: CASSPTRAEAGELFF.

The genes are TRBV7-2 and TRBJ2-7; possibly TRBD2 for D (5 bases). The CDR3 consists of 11 residues. V was shortened by 4 bases and J by 8 bases, with 9 bases between the two germline ends. Per the germline V gene, CDR1 is SGHTA and CDR2 is FQGNSA. This CDR3 reads CASSSGLKQYF. The CDR3 region has the DNA TGTGCCAGCAGCTCTGGACTTAAGCAGTACTTC.

In regard to this clone: The same CDR3 is also encoded by other DNA sequences in this sample. The chain combines TRBV5-4 with TRBJ2-5, with 8 bases identical to TRBD2. The ends lost 0 bases at V and 5 bases at J; junction bases unmatched: 0. CDR3 length: 13 residues. Germline CDR1 SGHNT, CDR2 YYREEE (reference sequence). CDR3 nucleotide sequence: TGTGCCAGCAGCTTGGCGGGAGGGGAGACCCAGTACTTC. Amino acids: CASSLAGGETQYF.

The chain has TRBV7-8 and TRBJ2-2, with D maybe TRBD2 (5 bases). The germline V and J ends were trimmed by 2 bases and 6 bases, with 10 bases remaining between them. The CDR3 totals 14 residues. Germline-derived CDR1 and CDR2 are SGHVS and FQNEAQ. The CDR3 DNA reads TGTGCCAGCAGCTTAATACTAGGATCCGGGGAGCTGTTTTTT. Protein product: CASSLILGSGELFF.

V is TRBV21-1 and J is TRBJ2-2; TRBD1, the table's D call, lacks a check against the DNA. TRBV21-1 counts as a pseudogene. The CDR3 has 17 amino acids. The chain's CDR3 is CASSPPQQDRNTGELFF. The CDR3 DNA sequence: TGTGCCAGCAGCCCGCCTCAACAAGACAGGAACACCGGGGAGCTGTTTTTT.